This T cell receptor beta chain originates from a study of cytomegalovirus exposure and HLA in healthy donors (dated by TCRdb to the late 2010s). Describing the broader study: An earlier analysis of roughly 610 of the donors reported approximately 300 Gb of sequence data and around 100 million unique TCR beta sequences obtained from some 170 million T cells. To study patterns of TCR occurrence, a later analysis re-analyzed previously published TCR beta repertoires from just over 650 donors and added high-resolution HLA genotyping. Of the roughly 400 genotyped donors, about 80% fell in the genetic ancestry cluster associated with self-reported Caucasian donors. The later analysis used no new phenotypic data to find candidate immune exposures, relying instead on TCR beta sequences and their occurrence across donors. In addition to the first cohort of approximately 670 subjects, a separate validation cohort of over 90 different subjects was used. Among some 400 genotyped donors of the cohort, an average of approximately 240,000 unique TCR beta nucleotide sequences was sequenced per donor, of which 15% to 20% were non-productive. Typing coverage varied by locus: about 620-630 donors for A, B, C, DRB1 and DQB1; approximately 500 for DQA1; about 570 for DPA1; roughly 450 for DPB1. Using immunosequencing, the study profiled T cell repertoires from 500 to 800 subjects and related those repertoires to cytomegalovirus serostatus. High-throughput TCR immunosequencing, statistical association of individual TCRs with disease status, and machine learning were combined to predict cytomegalovirus infection status. The aim of the study was to test whether cataloging public T cell receptors could identify signatures of past pathogen exposure. In an earlier analysis of around 540 of the donors, high-throughput TCR beta sequencing was used to judge whether each TCR beta V gene segment behaved as functional or pseudogenic. Because of strong linkage in the cohort, 4 to 6 DR-DQ haplotypes were treated as single units for association and clustering. Alongside the repertoire data, information on donor age, sex, ethnicity and CMV serostatus was compiled. All discovery cohort repertoires had been generated on a single sequencing platform. An early release that covered about 600 HLA-typed donors contained approximately 300 gigabases of sequencing data and tens of millions of unique TCR sequences. A later genetic analysis took genome-wide SNP genotypes for 398 of the 666 donors and used that subset as a discovery cohort. HLA typing covered class I and class II loci at four-digit resolution.

Remarks on this clone: The antigen it binds to is not known. Per-nucleotide qualities are absent, and no much larger clonotype sits a single base away.

The cohort consisted of 650 to 700 healthy bone marrow donors. At the time of sampling, every cohort member was nominally healthy, though immune exposures that went unrecorded were likely present. The donor tested CMV seronegative, placing the donor among the 350 or so seronegative members of the cohort. Every donor gave a peripheral blood sample, and the peripheral blood mononuclear cells from that sample were used for TCR beta sequencing. The Qiagen DNeasy Blood Extraction Kit was used to extract genomic DNA from the blood cell samples. Receptors were amplified or captured by the immunoSEQ multiplex PCR assay. The multiplex PCR relied on a mix of 60 forward primers for TCR Vbeta segments and 13 reverse primers for TCR Jbeta segments. A multiplex PCR assay on genomic DNA amplified the CDR3 region of rearranged TCR beta genes. Amplified TCR beta libraries were sequenced as 87-base-pair reads on the Illumina HiSeq System. The authors' analysis ran thus. Across the 500 to 750 repertoires, a later analysis counted tens of millions of unique TCR beta chains, roughly 11 million of which were shared by at least two donors. To remove PCR and sequencing errors, raw reads were error-corrected and collapsed into unique sequences using a nearest-neighbor algorithm that merged closely related sequences. To assign V, D and J gene segments, CDR3 sequences were aligned to IMGT reference sequences. Each retained sequence needed at least a six-nucleotide match to both a V gene segment and a J gene segment. Rearrangements were called productive when the CDR3 lacked stop codons and stayed in frame with V and J; all others were non-productive. Following IMGT convention, CDR3 was defined as the stretch from the second conserved V-encoded cysteine up to the conserved J-encoded phenylalanine. The earlier analysis of about 590 of the donors excluded sequences that lacked an unambiguous match to a single V gene segment. In an earlier analysis of approximately 590 of the donors, a V segment was called functional when productive rearrangements were above 56.7%, and segregating when the standard deviation between donors exceeded 5%. A statistical classification framework was built to diagnose cytomegalovirus status from the catalog of TCR beta chain sequences. In a later analysis, TCR nucleotide sequences were compared against IMGT/GENE-DB human TR gene sequences so that V and J genes could be assigned. In a later analysis, CDR3 sequences and most-parsimonious VDJ recombination scenarios were assigned using the TCRdist pipeline. A later analysis defined each TCR beta chain by its CDR3 amino acid sequence plus V-gene family, and excluded reads lacking a unique V-gene family. A later analysis removed 450 to 600 highly shared, low-generation-probability nucleotide sequences to deal with suspected cross-contamination and a sequencing artifact. A later analysis calculated a clonal expansion index for each public chain from normalized within-repertoire ranks of inferred template counts. In a later analysis, generation probabilities were computed using a VDJ recombination model fitted to out-of-frame rearrangements, and the results were checked against IGoR. A later analysis scored TCR-TCR, TCR-HLA and TCR-CMV co-occurrence with hypergeometric tests, applying a repertoire-size bias correction to TCR pairs. False discovery rates were estimated in a later analysis by permuting HLA or CMV assignments 20 times. A later analysis grouped co-occurring TCRs with DBSCAN, adding TCRdist sequence similarity when clustering within HLA-allele-positive subsets. Co-occurrence clustering excluded repertoires with fewer than 30,000 or more than 120,000 public chains, plus five with anomalous nucleotide sharing. In TCRdb, the immuneACCESS table is reduced to in-frame sequences with V and J assigned. These tables do not hold every clone; where another copy was compared, an unresolved V gene accounts for under half, and the others remain unexplained. The V and J calls and clone size are taken from that table; D and trimming were inferred from the DNA. The sample table contains approximately 140,000 clones; only one count was recorded for roughly three quarters of them. The top ten clones comprise 3.1% of the sample.

General conclusions and limits of the study: According to the authors, the approach could potentially be generalized to other disease states and immunological phenotypes. CMV serostatus was the only immune exposure information available for the cohort. Some IMGT-functional V segments, including TRBV6-2 and TRBV6-3, could not be told apart with the 87-base-pair reads, so those segments were excluded. Only TCR beta chains were sequenced in this cohort, and the absence of alpha or paired-chain data limited detectable features. Linkage disequilibrium might explain the correlated functional status among segregating V segments, but an unknown experimental factor could not be excluded. Because HLA typing was unavailable for some donors at each locus, only the typed subset was used in association tests. In a later analysis, HLA-associated TCR beta chains showed more clonal expansion and lower generation probabilities than non-associated chains that were equally common. A total of fewer than 200 TCR beta chains were listed by the study as associated with cytomegalovirus. In a later analysis, several top co-occurrence clusters were reported to appear linked to parvovirus B19, influenza, CMV and Epstein-Barr virus. Sequencing depth was assumed to be roughly uniform across donors in the presence/absence analyses, though that assumption may not hold. A cluster of highly shared sequence variants was judged likely to represent a technical artifact of the sequencing pipeline. Strong co-occurrence of HLA alleles, especially DR and DQ, made assigning TCR associations to individual alleles difficult. A later analysis associated 16,951 TCR beta sequences with specific HLA alleles at a false discovery rate of 0.05. A later genetic analysis reported fewer N-insertions in productive TCRs among donors in an Asian-associated ancestry cluster than the 666-donor mean. Across donors, most TCR sequences were observed very rarely, whereas some public TCRs were present in many individuals. An association between a missense DCLRE1C variant and V-gene and J-gene trimming of TCR beta chains was found in a later genetic analysis and replicated in an independent cohort. In an earlier analysis of 587 of the donors, most TCR beta V segments appeared in productive rearrangements about 90% or about 30% of the time, broadly matching IMGT annotations. Because counts were too low, about 15 rarely observed V segments, including chromosome 9 orphons, were left out of the earlier analysis of approximately 500 of the donors. A further reported finding was that TCR beta sequences accurately predicted the HLA-A and HLA-B alleles for most subjects in the first cohort. In vitro tests confirmed that a few of the cytomegalovirus-associated TCR beta chains recognize cytomegalovirus antigens. In a later analysis, the rate of TCR association differed among HLA loci, with DRB1 alleles having the most associated TCRs and HLA-C alleles having the fewest. Most CMV-associated TCR beta chains appeared to be HLA-restricted in a later analysis, and the HLA associations seemed to be driven largely by CMV exposure. Cytomegalovirus status was reported to be diagnosed by the classifier with high specificity and sensitivity in both the original and validation cohorts.

After removal of 4 bases from V and 0 bases from J, the junction retains 10 bases not matched to a gene. From the cysteine up to the phenylalanine, the CDR3 has a length of 16 residues. This entry keeps only the CDR3 DNA: 48 bases, framed from base 1. Based on the germline V gene (reference sequence), the CDR1 and CDR2 sequences are SGHNT and YYREEE. Recombination linked TRBV5-4 to TRBJ2-7; 7 central nucleotides agree with TRBD2. The sequenced sample was PBMCs. The sequence came from a female donor in good health and CMV-seronegative. The DNA is as follows: TGTGCCAGCAGCCCTAAGAGGCTAGCGGACTCCTACGAGCAGTACTTC. Translated, it reads CASSPKRLADSYEQYF.